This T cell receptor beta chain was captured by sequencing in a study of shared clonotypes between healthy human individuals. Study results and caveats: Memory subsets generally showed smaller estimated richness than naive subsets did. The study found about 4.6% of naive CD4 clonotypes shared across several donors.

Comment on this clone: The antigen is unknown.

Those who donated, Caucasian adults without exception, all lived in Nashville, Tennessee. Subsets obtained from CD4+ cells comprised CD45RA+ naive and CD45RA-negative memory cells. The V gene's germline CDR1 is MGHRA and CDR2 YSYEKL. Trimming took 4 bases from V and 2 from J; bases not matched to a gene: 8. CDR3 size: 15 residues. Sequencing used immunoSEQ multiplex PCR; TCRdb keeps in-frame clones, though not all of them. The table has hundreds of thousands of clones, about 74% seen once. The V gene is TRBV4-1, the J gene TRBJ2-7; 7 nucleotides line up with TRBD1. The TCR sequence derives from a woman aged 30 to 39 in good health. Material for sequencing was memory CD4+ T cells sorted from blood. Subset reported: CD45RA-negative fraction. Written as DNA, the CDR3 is TGCGCCAGCAGCCTCGGACAGGCCCAACCCTACGAGCAGTACTTC. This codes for CASSLGQAQPYEQYF.